The sequence of this T cell receptor (beta chain) was determined in a study of regulatory T cells in long-lasting Graves disease. Study-wide results and caveats: TRBV28, TRBJ1-2 and TRBJ2-5 were favored in persistent disease. Fewer public clonotypes were shared by new patients (approximately 1,000) than by persistent patients (2,741).

iRepertoire HTBI primers and Arm-PCR of CDR3 regions built TCR beta libraries. From the multiplex PCR reads, TCRdb called clonotypes with MiXCR, one entry per CDR3 protein. The table includes approximately 560,000 distinct CDR3 sequences, 15% to 20% detected once. The CDR3 totals 12 residues. CDR1 is LGHDT and CDR2 is YNNKEL in the germline V gene (reference sequence). This clonotype turned up a few times. Its antigen is undetermined. The junction does not match germline at one end; this may be a read error. Time point specified: newly diagnosed GD, antithyroid drugs for less than 3 months. PBMC RNA served as the TCR library source. These data also formed part of another study, on T cells in Graves' hyperthyroidism and ophthalmopathy. That source reports: Ophthalmopathy and stable hyperthyroidism were separated by a 13 V-J model.

This TCR was recovered from a man between 18 and 29 years old with Graves disease. Sequenced here: peripheral blood mononuclear cells (PBMCs), sampled at new diagnosis, from a patient treated with antithyroid drugs. The rearrangement joins TRBV3-1 to TRBJ2-2; D gene uncertain. CDR3 in DNA: TGTGCCAGCAGCCTTTCCACCAGGGAGCTGTTTTTT. Translation: CASSLSTRELFF.